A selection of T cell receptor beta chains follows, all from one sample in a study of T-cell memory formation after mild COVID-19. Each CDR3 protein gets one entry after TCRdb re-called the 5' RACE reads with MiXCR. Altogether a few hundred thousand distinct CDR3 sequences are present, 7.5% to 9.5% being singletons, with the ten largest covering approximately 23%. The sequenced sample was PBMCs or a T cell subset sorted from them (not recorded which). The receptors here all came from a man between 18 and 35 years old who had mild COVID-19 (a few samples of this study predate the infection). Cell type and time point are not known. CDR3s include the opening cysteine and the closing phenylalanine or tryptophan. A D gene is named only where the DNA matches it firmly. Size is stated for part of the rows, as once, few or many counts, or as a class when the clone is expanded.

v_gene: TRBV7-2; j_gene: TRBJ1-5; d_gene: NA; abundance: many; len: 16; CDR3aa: CASSLGSRGSGQPQHF; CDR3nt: TGTGCCAGCAGCTTAGGTTCGCGGGGCTCCGGCCAGCCCCAGCATTTT
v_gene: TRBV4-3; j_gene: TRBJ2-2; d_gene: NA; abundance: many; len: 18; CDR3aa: CASSQEQAVRLNTGELFF; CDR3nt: TGCGCCAGCAGCCAAGAACAAGCGGTTCGTCTGAACACCGGGGAGCTGTTTTTT
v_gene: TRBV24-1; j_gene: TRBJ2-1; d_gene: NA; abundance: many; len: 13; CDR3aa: CATSARPYNEQFF; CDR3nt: TGTGCCACCAGTGCGCGTCCCTACAATGAGCAGTTCTTC
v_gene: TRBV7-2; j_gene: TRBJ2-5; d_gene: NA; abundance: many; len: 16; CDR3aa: CASSLVGAGQGETQYF; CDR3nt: TGTGCCAGCAGCTTAGTAGGGGCAGGTCAGGGGGAGACCCAGTACTTC
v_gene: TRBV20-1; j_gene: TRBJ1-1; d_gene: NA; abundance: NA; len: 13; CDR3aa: CSASKEMNTEAFF; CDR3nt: TGCAGTGCTAGTAAGGAGATGAACACTGAAGCTTTCTTT
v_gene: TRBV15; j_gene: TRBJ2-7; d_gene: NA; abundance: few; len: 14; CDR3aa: CATSRDGIGYEQYF; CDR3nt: TGTGCCACCAGCAGAGATGGCATCGGCTACGAGCAGTACTTC
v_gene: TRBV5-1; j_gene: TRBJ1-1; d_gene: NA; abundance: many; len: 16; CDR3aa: CASSFGGSSMNTEAFF; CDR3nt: TGCGCCAGCAGCTTCGGGGGGTCGAGTATGAACACTGAAGCTTTCTTT
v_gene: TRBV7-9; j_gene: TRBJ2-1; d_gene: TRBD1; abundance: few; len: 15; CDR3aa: CASRKGGQGGNEQFF; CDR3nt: TGTGCCAGCAGAAAGGGCGGACAGGGCGGGAATGAGCAGTTCTTC
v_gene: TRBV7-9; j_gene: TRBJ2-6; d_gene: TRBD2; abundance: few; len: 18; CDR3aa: CASRETGTSGGGANVLTF; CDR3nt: TGTGCCAGCAGGGAAACGGGGACTAGCGGGGGAGGGGCCAACGTCCTGACTTTC
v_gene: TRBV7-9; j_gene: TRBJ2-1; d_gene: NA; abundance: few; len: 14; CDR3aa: CASSLAWTNNEQFF; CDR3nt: TGTGCCAGCAGCTTGGCCTGGACTAACAATGAGCAGTTCTTC
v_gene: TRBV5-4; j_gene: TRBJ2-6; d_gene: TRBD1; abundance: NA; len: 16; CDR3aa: CASSLIQGAGANVLTF; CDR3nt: TGTGCCAGCAGCTTGATACAGGGGGCTGGGGCCAACGTCCTGACTTTC
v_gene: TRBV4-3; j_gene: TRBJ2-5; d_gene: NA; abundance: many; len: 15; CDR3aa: CASSQDGGPQETQYF; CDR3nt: TGCGCCAGCAGCCAAGATGGAGGGCCACAAGAGACCCAGTACTTC
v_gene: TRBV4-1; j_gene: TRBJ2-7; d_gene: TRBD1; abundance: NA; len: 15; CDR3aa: CASSQGDRASYEQYF; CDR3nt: TGCGCCAGCAGCCAAGGGGACAGGGCATCCTACGAGCAGTACTTC
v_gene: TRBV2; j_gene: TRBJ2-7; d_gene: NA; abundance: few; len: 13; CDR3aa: CASTGLRRDVQYF; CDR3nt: TGTGCCAGCACAGGTCTTCGTCGGGATGTGCAGTACTTC
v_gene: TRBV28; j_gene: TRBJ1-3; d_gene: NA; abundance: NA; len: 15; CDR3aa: CASSLIRAGGNTIYF; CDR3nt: TGTGCCAGCAGTTTAATCCGAGCAGGGGGAAACACCATATATTTT
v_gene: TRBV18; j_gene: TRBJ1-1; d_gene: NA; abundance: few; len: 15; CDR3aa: CASSPLPGADTEAFF; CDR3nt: TGTGCCAGCTCACCACTTCCAGGCGCGGACACTGAAGCTTTCTTT
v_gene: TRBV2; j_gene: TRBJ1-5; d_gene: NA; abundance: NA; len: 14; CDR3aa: CASTKEGAGQPQHF; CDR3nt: TGTGCCAGCACCAAGGAGGGCGCTGGGCAGCCCCAGCATTTT
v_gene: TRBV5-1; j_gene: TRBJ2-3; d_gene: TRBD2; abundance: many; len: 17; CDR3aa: CASSLASLAGGPDTQYF; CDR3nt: TGCGCCAGCAGCTTGGCCTCCCTAGCGGGGGGCCCAGATACGCAGTATTTT
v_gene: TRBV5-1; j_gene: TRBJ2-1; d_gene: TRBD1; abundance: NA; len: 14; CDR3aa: CASTPTGEYNEQFF; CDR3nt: TGCGCCAGCACCCCGACAGGGGAATACAATGAGCAGTTCTTC
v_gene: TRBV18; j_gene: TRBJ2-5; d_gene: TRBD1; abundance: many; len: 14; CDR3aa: CASSPQQGKETQYF; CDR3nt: TGTGCCAGCTCACCTCAACAGGGGAAAGAGACCCAGTACTTC
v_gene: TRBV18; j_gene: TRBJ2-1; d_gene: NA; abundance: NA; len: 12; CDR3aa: CASSTDSRDEFF; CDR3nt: TGTGCCAGCTCAACCGACTCCAGGGACGAGTTCTTC
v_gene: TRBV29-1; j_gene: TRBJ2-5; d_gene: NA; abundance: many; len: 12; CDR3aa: CSVCRDQETQYF; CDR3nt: TGCAGCGTGTGCCGGGACCAAGAGACCCAGTACTTC
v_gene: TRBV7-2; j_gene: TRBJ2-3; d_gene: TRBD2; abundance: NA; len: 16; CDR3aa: CASSLGVAGLSDTQYF; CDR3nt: TGTGCCAGCAGCCTCGGGGTAGCGGGGCTGTCAGATACGCAGTATTTT
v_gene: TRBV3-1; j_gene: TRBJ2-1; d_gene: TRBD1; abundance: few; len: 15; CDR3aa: CASSQTGTGANEQFF; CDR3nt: TGTGCCAGCAGCCAAACCGGGACAGGGGCCAATGAGCAGTTCTTC
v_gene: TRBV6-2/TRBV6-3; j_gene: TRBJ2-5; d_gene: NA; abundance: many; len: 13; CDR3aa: CASSYFRAETQYF; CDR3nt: TGTGCCAGCAGTTACTTCAGGGCTGAGACCCAGTACTTC
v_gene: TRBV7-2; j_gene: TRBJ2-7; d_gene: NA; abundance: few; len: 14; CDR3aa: CASSLRWLPYEQYF; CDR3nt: TGTGCCAGCAGCTTACGATGGTTGCCCTACGAGCAGTACTTC
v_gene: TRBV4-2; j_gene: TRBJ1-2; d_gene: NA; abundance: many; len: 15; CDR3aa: CASSQDWSGAVGYTF; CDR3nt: TGTGCCAGCAGCCAAGATTGGTCGGGGGCAGTTGGCTACACCTTC
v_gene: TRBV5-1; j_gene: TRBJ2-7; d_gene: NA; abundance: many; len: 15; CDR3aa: CASTTGTASSYEQYF; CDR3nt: TGCGCCAGCACTACCGGGACGGCGAGCTCCTACGAGCAGTACTTC
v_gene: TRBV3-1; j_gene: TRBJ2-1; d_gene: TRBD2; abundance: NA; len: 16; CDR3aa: CASSASGGISYNEQFF; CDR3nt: TGTGCCAGCAGCGCTAGCGGGGGGATTTCCTACAATGAGCAGTTCTTC
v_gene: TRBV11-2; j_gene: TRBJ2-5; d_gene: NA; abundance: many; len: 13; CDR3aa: CASSTDNQETQYF; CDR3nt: TGTGCCAGCAGCACCGACAACCAAGAGACCCAGTACTTC
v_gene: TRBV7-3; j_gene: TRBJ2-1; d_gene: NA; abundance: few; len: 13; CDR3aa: CASSLSRDDQQFF; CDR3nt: TGTGCCAGCAGCCTCTCCCGGGACGATCAGCAGTTCTTC
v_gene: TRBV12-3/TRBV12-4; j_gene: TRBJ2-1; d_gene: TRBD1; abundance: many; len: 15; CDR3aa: CASSYRTGGIDEQFF; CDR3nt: TGTGCCAGCAGTTACCGGACAGGGGGTATAGATGAGCAGTTCTTC
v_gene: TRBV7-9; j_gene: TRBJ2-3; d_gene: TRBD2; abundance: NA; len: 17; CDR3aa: CATGAAGVSSGAGAQYF; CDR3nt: TGTGCCACCGGGGCTGCGGGGGTGTCTAGCGGGGCCGGGGCGCAGTATTTT
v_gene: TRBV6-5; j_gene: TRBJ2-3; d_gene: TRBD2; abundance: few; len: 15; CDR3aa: CASRTLAGGTDTQYF; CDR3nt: TGTGCCAGCAGGACACTAGCGGGGGGCACAGATACGCAGTATTTT
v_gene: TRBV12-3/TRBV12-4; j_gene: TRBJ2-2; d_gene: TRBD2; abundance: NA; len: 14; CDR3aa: CASSSGTSTGELFF; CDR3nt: TGTGCCAGCAGTTCCGGGACTAGCACCGGGGAGCTGTTTTTT
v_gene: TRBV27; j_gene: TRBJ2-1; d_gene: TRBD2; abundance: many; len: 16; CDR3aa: CASSLTGGHTYNEQFF; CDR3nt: TGTGCCAGCAGTCTCACGGGGGGGCATACCTACAATGAGCAGTTCTTC